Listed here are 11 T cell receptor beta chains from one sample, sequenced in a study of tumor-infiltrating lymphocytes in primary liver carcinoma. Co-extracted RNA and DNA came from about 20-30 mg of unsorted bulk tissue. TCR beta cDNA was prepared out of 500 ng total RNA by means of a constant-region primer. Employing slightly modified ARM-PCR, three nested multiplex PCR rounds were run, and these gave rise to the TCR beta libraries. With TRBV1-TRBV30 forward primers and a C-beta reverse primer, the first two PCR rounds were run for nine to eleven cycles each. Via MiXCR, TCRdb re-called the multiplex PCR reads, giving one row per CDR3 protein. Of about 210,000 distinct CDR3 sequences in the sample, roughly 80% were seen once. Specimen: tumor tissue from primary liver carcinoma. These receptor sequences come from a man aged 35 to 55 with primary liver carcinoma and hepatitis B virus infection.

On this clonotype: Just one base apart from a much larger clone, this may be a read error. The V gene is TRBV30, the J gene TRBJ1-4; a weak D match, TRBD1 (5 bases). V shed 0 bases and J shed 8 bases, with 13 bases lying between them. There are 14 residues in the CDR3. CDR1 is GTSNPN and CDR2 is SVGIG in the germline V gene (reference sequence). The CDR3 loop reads CAWSVDLPGEKLFF. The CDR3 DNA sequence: TGTGCCTGGAGTGTGGACCTTCCAGGGGAAAAACTGTTTTTT.

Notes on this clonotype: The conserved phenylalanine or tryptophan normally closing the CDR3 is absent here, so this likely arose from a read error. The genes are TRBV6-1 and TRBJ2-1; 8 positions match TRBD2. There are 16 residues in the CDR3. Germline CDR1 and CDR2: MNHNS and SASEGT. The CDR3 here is CASSDRPGTSGNKQFL. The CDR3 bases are TGTGCCAGCAGTGACCGCCCCGGGACTAGTGGCAATAAGCAGTTCCTC.

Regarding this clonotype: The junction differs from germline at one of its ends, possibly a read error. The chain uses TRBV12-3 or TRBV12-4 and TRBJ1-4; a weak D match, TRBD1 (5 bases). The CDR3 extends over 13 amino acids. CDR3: CASCLAGTEKLCF. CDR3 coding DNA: TGTGCCAGCTGTTTAGCTGGGACTGAGAAACTGTGTTTT.

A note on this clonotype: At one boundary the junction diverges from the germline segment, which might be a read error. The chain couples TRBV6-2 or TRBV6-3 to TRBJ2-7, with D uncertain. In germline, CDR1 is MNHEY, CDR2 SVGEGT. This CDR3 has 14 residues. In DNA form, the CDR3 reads TGTGCCAGCAGTTACGGGCTGGAGATCTACGAGCATTACTTC. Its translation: CASSYGLEIYEHYF.

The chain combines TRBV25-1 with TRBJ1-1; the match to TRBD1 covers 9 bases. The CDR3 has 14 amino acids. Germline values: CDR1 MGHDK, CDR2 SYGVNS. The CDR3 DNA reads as TGTTTCGGCACCGGTAACAGGGGGCTATCTGAAGCTTTCTTT. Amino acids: CFGTGNRGLSEAFF.

The DNA for the CDR3 is TGCAGCGTCTTTGGGACAGTGGGTCACGGGGAGCTGTTTTTT. This translates into CSVFGTVGHGELFF. V and J are TRBV29-1 and TRBJ2-2; 7 nucleotides align to TRBD1. The CDR3 runs to 14 residues. With 6 bases clipped from V and 7 bases from J, the junction kept 11 bases outside the gene matches. CDR1 SQVTM and CDR2 ANQGSEA come from the germline V gene.

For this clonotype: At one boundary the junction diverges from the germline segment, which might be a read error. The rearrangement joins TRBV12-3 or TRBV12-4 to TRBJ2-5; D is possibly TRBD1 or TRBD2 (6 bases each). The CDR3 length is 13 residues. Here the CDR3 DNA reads TGTACCAGCAGTTTGAGGGGGGTAGAGACCCAGTACTTC. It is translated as CTSSLRGVETQYF.

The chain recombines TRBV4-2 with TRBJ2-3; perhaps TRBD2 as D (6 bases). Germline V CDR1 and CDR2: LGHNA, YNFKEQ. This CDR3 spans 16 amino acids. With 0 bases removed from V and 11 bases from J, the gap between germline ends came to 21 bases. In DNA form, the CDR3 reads TGTGCCAGCAGCCAAGATTTGGTGACTAGAGGCGGTATGCAGTATTTT. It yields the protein CASSQDLVTRGGMQYF.

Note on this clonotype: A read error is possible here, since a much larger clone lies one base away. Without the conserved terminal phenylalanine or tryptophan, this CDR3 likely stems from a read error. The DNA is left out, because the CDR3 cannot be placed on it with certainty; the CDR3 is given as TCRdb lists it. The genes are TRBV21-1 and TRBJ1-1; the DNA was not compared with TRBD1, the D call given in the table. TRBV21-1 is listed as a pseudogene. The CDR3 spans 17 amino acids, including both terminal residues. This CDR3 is CASSKEGPGGLIAEAFV.

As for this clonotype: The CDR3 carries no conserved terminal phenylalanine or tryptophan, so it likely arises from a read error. As DNA, the CDR3 is TGTGCCAGCAGCATGGGGGGAGACATGGGCAGTTCCCTCTCTGGGGCCAACGTCCTGACTCTC. Translation: CASSMGGDMGSSLSGANVLTL. The chain combines TRBV11-2 with TRBJ2-6; TRBD2 might be the D (6 bases). The CDR3 spans 21 residues. Trimming removed 5 bases at V and 0 bases at J, with 26 bases between. CDR1 SGHAT and CDR2 FQNNGV come from the germline V gene.

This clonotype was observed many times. The CDR3 sequence: CASSHRDRQYYNEQFF. CDR3 DNA sequence: TGCGCCAGCAGCCATCGGGACAGGCAATACTACAATGAGCAGTTCTTC. V is TRBV4-1 and J is TRBJ2-1; 8 nucleotides agree with TRBD1. The V gene end was trimmed by 3 bases and the J gene end by 3 bases; junction bases not matched to a gene: 7. CDR1 is MGHRA, CDR2 YSYEKL, per germline. The CDR3 totals 16 residues.